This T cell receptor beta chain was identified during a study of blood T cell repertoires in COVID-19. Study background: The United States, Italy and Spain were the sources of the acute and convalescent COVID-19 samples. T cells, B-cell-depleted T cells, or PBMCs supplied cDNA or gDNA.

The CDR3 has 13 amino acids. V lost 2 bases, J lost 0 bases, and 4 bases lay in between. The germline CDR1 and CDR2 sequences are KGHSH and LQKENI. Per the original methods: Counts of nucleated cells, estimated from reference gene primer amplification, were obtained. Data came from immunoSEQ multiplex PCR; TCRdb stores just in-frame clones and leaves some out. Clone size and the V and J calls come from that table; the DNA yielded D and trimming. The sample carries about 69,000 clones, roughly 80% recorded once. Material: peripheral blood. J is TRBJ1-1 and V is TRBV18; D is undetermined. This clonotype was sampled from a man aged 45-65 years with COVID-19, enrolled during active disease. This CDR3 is CASSPYMNTEAFF. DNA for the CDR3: TGTGCCAGCTCACCATACATGAACACTGAAGCTTTCTTT.